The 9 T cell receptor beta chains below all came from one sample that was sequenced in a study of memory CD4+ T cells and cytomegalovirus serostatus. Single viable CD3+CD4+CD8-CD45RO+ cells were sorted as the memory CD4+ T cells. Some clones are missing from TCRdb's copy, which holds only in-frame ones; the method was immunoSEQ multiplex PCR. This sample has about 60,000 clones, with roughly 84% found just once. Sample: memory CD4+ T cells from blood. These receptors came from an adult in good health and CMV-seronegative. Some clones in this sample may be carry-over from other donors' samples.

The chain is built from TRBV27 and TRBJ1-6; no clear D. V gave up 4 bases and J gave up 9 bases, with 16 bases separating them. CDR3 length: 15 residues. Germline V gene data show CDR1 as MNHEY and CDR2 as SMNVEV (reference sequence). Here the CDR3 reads CASSWLREGGSPLHF. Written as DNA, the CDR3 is TGTGCCAGCAGTTGGCTCCGAGAGGGAGGTTCACCCCTCCACTTT.

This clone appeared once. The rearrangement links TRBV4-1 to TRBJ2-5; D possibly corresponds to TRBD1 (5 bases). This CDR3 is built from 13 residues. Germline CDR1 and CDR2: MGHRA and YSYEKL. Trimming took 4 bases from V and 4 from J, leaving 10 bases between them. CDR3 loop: CASSLGASETQYF. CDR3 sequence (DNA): TGCGCCAGCAGCCTTGGGGCGTCAGAGACCCAGTACTTC.

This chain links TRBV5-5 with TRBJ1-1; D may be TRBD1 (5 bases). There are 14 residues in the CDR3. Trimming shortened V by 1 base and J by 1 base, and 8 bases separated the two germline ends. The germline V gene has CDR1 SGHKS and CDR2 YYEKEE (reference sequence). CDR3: CASSLSQGNTEAFF. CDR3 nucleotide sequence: TGTGCCAGCAGCTTGTCCCAGGGGAACACTGAAGCTTTCTTT. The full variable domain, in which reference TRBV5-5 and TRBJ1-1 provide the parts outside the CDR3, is DAGVTQSPTHLIKTRGQQVTLRCSPISGHKSVSWYQQVLGQGPQFIFQYYEKEERGRGNFPDRFSARQFPNYSSELNVNALLLGDSALYLCASSLSQGNTEAFFGQGTRLTVV.

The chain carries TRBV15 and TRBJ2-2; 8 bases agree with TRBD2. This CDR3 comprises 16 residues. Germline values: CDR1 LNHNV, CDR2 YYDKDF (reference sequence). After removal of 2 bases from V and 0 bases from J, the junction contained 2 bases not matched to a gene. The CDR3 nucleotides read TGTGCCACCAGCAGACTAGCGGGCGCGAACACCGGGGAGCTGTTTTTT. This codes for CATSRLAGANTGELFF. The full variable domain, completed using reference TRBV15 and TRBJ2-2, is DAMVIQNPRYQVTQFGKPVTLSCSQTLNHNVMYWYQQKSSQAPKLLFHYYDKDFNNEADTPDNFQSRRPNTSFCFLDIRSPGLGDTAMYLCATSRLAGANTGELFFGEGSRLTVL.

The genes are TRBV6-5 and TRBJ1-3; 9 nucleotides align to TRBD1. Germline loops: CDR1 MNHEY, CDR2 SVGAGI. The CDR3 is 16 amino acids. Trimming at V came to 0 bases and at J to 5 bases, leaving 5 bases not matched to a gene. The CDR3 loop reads CASSYSPGQGRNTIYF. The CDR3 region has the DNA TGTGCCAGCAGTTACTCACCGGGACAGGGAAGAAACACCATATATTTT.

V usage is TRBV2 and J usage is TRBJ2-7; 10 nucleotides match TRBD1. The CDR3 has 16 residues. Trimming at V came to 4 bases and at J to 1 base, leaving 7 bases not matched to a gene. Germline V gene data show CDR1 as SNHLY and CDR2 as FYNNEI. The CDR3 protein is CASSASGTGVSYEQYF. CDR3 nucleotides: TGTGCCAGCAGTGCCAGTGGGACAGGGGTATCCTACGAGCAGTACTTC. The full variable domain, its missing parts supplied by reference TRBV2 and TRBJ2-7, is EPEVTQTPSHQVTQMGQEVILRCVPISNHLYFYWYRQILGQKVEFLVSFYNNEISEKSEIFDDQFSVERPDGSNFTLKIRSTKLEDSAMYFCASSASGTGVSYEQYFGPGTRLTVT.

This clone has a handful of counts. CDR3 loop: CASSQVAGGGTDTQYF. CDR3 nucleotide sequence: TGCGCCAGCAGCCAGGTAGCGGGAGGCGGCACAGATACGCAGTATTTT. The chain links TRBV5-1 to TRBJ2-3; TRBD2 matches 10 bases. Trimming removed 4 bases from V and 1 base from J; junction bases left unmatched: 6. CDR1 is SGHRS, CDR2 YFSETQ, per germline. The CDR3 runs 16 residues.

Here the CDR3 reads CAWASDSNQPQHF. CDR3 bases: TGTGCCTGGGCATCAGACAGCAATCAGCCCCAGCATTTT. This rearrangement joins TRBV30 to TRBJ1-5; D uncertain. CDR3 length equals 13 residues. V was trimmed by 5 bases and J by 1 base, leaving 9 bases between them. CDR1 and CDR2 from the germline V gene are GTSNPN and SVGIG (reference sequence).

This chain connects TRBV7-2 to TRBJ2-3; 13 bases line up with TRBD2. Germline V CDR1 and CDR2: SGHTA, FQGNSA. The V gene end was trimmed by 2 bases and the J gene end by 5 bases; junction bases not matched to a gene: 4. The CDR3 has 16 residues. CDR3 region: CASSLRLAGGRDTQYF. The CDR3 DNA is TGTGCCAGCAGCTTACGACTAGCGGGAGGTCGAGATACGCAGTATTTT.